Shown below are 11 T cell receptor beta chains from a single sample sequenced in a study of early T cells in non-severe SARS-CoV-2 infection. Via MiXCR, TCRdb re-called the 5' RACE reads, giving one row per CDR3 protein. The data contain tens of thousands of distinct CDR3 sequences, roughly a tenth of them singletons. What was sequenced was whole blood. These receptors originate from an adult who was a healthcare worker with PCR-confirmed SARS-CoV-2 infection or an uninfected control (not recorded which).

This clonotype was seen a few times. This sequence joins TRBV5-1 and TRBJ2-1; 10 bases fit TRBD2. The trim removed 4 bases at V and 0 bases at J, leaving 13 bases unmatched. This CDR3 spans 19 amino acids. The germline V gene has CDR1 SGHRS and CDR2 YFSETQ. For the CDR3, the DNA is TGCGCCAGCAGCCTCGTGGTAGCGGGAGGCCAAAGCTCCTACAATGAGCAGTTCTTC. Protein product: CASSLVVAGGQSSYNEQFF.

This clonotype was counted only a few times. The junction departs from germline at one end; a sequencing error may be responsible. This chain connects TRBV7-9 to TRBJ2-5; perhaps TRBD1 as D (6 bases). The germline V gene has CDR1 SEHNR and CDR2 FQNEAQ (reference sequence). The CDR3 spans 13 residues. Here the CDR3 reads CASSIAGQETQYF. CDR3 coding DNA: TGTGCCAGCAGCATAGCCGGACAGGAGACCCAGTACTTC.

There are a few counts of this clonotype. The chain carries TRBV4-1 and TRBJ1-2; 7 positions match TRBD1. Germline V gives CDR1 MGHRA, CDR2 YSYEKL. Germline trimming cut 1 base from V and 8 bases from J; bases unmatched to any gene: 10. The CDR3 contains 15 residues. The CDR3 DNA sequence: TGCGCCAGCAGCCAAGTCGGACAGGTCCTAAAAGGCTACACCTTC. The encoded protein is CASSQVGQVLKGYTF.

This clonotype was seen a handful of times. This chain links TRBV20-1 with TRBJ2-1; D gene uncertain. The CDR3 runs 11 residues. Trimming stripped 3 bases from V and 7 bases from J, with 7 bases between. CDR1 and CDR2 (germline): DFQATT, SNEGSKA (reference sequence). The CDR3 DNA is TGCAGTGCTAGTTGGGTGAATGAGCAGTTCTTC. Protein sequence: CSASWVNEQFF.

The CDR3 is CATYRGASTEAFF. CDR3 coding DNA: TGTGCCACCTACAGGGGAGCGAGCACTGAAGCTTTCTTT. The genes are TRBV28 and TRBJ1-1; 7 bases are a match to TRBD1. The CDR3 has 13 amino acids. Germline V gene lookup returns CDR1 MDHEN and CDR2 SYDVKM. J gave up 4 bases and V 10 bases, and 9 bases lay outside the gene matches.

Many counts were recorded for this clonotype. The chain links TRBV5-1 to TRBJ2-4; possible D gene TRBD1, 6 bases. This CDR3 spans 16 amino acids. The germline V and J ends were trimmed by 0 bases and 7 bases, with 17 bases remaining between them. Germline V gives CDR1 SGHRS, CDR2 YFSETQ. CDR3 nucleotides: TGCGCCAGCAGCTTGGAACAGGGAAGCCCGACCAACATTCAGTACTTC. Its translation is CASSLEQGSPTNIQYF.

The chain employs TRBV11-2 and TRBJ2-5, with 11 positions matching TRBD2. The CDR3 loop spans 18 amino acids. Germline lookup yields CDR1 SGHAT and CDR2 FQNNGV. V dropped 5 bases and J dropped 2; count of bases not matched to a gene: 13. The DNA for the CDR3 is TGTGCCAGCAGCATAAGACTAGCGGGGCGGGGAACTCAAGAGACCCAGTACTTC. It encodes CASSIRLAGRGTQETQYF.

In this sample, this clonotype turned up a few times. The V gene is TRBV2, the J gene TRBJ2-5, with 8 bases matching TRBD2. The CDR3 covers 15 residues. V dropped 7 bases and J dropped 3; count of bases not matched to a gene: 10. The germline V gene encodes CDR1 SNHLY and CDR2 FYNNEI. The CDR3 coding sequence is TGTGCCAGCACCTATCAAGGACTAGCAGAAGAGACCCAGTACTTC. Its protein is CASTYQGLAEETQYF.

The rearrangement links TRBV5-1 to TRBJ1-1, with D hard to call. The V end was cut by 4 bases, the J end by 1 base, with 8 bases between. The CDR3 runs to 13 residues. Germline CDR1 reads SGHRS; CDR2 reads YFSETQ. This CDR3 reads CASSPDWNTEAFF. The DNA for the CDR3 is TGCGCCAGCAGCCCCGATTGGAACACTGAAGCTTTCTTT.

The rearrangement joins TRBV7-6 to TRBJ2-1, with 12 bases that match TRBD2. Germline V gives CDR1 SGHVS, CDR2 FNYEAQ. The CDR3 is made up of 21 amino acids. The V and J ends lost 2 bases and 7 bases, in that order; junction bases with no gene match: 21. The CDR3: CASSLKAWLAGGPYSRNEQFF. CDR3 bases: TGTGCCAGCAGCTTAAAAGCTTGGCTAGCGGGAGGGCCTTATAGCAGGAATGAGCAGTTCTTC.

A note on this clonotype: The junction differs from germline at one of its ends, possibly a read error. This chain uses TRBV28 with TRBJ2-4; 7 bases fit TRBD2. The CDR3 spans 15 residues. Per germline, CDR1 MDHEN and CDR2 SYDVKM. CDR3 in DNA: TGTGCCAGCAGGCCCGTGGCGGGAGCCGAAAACATTCAGTACTTC. Translating gives CASRPVAGAENIQYF.